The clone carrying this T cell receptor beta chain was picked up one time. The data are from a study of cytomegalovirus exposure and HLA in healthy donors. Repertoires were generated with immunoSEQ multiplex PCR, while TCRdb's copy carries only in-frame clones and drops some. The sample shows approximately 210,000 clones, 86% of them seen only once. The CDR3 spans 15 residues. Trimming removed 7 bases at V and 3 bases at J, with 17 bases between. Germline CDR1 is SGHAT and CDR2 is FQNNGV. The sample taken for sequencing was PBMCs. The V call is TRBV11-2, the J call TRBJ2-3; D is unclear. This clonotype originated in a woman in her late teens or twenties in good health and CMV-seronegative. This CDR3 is CASTPMTHGTDTQYF. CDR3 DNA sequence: TGTGCCAGCACCCCCATGACACATGGGACAGATACGCAGTATTTT.